One sample yielded the 24 T cell receptor beta chains listed below, sequenced in a study of cytomegalovirus exposure and HLA in healthy donors. The PCR had 60 Vbeta and 13 Jbeta primers. Sequencing used immunoSEQ multiplex PCR; TCRdb keeps in-frame clones, though not all of them. The repertoire holds fewer than 200,000 clones, about 90% seen once, with 0.2% to 0.3% in the top ten. Sequencing used PBMCs. The origin of the receptors is a girl under three years old in good health and CMV-seronegative.

V usage is TRBV25-1 and J usage is TRBJ1-2, with TRBD1 matching over 10 bases. This CDR3 has 14 residues. The ends lost 6 bases at V and 2 bases at J; junction bases unmatched: 3. Per the germline V gene, CDR1 is MGHDK and CDR2 is SYGVNS. The CDR3 DNA follows: TGTGCCAGCAGGAAGGGACAGGGGAACTATGGCTACACCTTC. It translates to CASRKGQGNYGYTF.

This rearrangement joins TRBV27 to TRBJ2-1, with 7 bases lining up with TRBD2. V shed 5 bases, J shed 6 bases, and the junction held 4 bases outside the gene matches. Germline V gene data show CDR1 as MNHEY and CDR2 as SMNVEV (reference sequence). The CDR3 is 13 residues long. The CDR3 DNA reads as TGTGCCAGCAGTCGTCCGGGAGGCAATGAGCAGTTCTTC. Translated: CASSRPGGNEQFF.

This clone was detected once. V gene TRBV30 combines with J gene TRBJ1-1; tentative D call: TRBD1 (6 bases). The CDR3 length is 13 residues. Per the germline V gene, CDR1 is GTSNPN and CDR2 is SVGIG (reference sequence). V was trimmed by 0 bases and J by 11 bases, leaving 16 bases between them. As DNA, the CDR3 is TGTGCCTGGAGTGTACGACAGGCGATACTGGCTTTCTTT. This sequence encodes CAWSVRQAILAFF.

The chain combines TRBV4-1 with TRBJ1-6; D gene ambiguous. Germline-derived CDR1 and CDR2 are MGHRA and YSYEKL. CDR3 length: 20 amino acids. The V end lost 0 bases, the J end lost 8 bases, and 26 bases lay between the germline ends. The CDR3 sequence: CASSQDSYQTMVHLYSPLHF. Written as DNA, the CDR3 is TGCGCCAGCAGCCAAGATAGCTACCAAACCATGGTCCACCTGTATTCACCCCTCCACTTT.

This chain uses TRBV4-3 with TRBJ2-1; TRBD2 agrees at 7 bases. The CDR3 totals 15 residues. Trimming took 4 bases from V and 7 from J; bases not matched to a gene: 10. Germline V gene lookup returns CDR1 LGHNA and CDR2 YSLEER. CDR3 residues: CASSPGGLGSNEQFF. CDR3 nucleotides: TGCGCCAGCAGCCCTGGAGGACTAGGGTCTAATGAGCAGTTCTTC.

The count of this clone is one. The rearrangement uses TRBV19 and TRBJ2-7, with unresolved D. The V and J ends lost 4 bases and 0 bases respectively, with 13 bases between them. Per the germline V gene, CDR1 is LNHDA and CDR2 is SQIVND (reference sequence). The CDR3 is made up of 15 amino acids. The DNA for the CDR3 is TGTGCCAGTAGTAGGAGACTGATAAGCTCCTACGAGCAGTACTTC. This codes for CASSRRLISSYEQYF.

This clone was recorded a few times. CDR3 residues: CASSSQGALTNEKLFF. The DNA of the CDR3 is TGTGCCAGCAGCTCACAGGGGGCATTGACTAATGAAAAACTGTTTTTT. The chain links TRBV7-2 to TRBJ1-4; TRBD1 aligns across 9 bases. J was trimmed by 2 bases and V by 4 bases; bases with no gene match: 5. The V gene's germline CDR1 is SGHTA and CDR2 FQGNSA. This CDR3 comprises 16 residues. The full variable domain, in which reference TRBV7-2 and TRBJ1-4 provide the parts outside the CDR3, is GAGVSQSPSNKVTEKGKDVELRCDPISGHTALYWYRQSLGQGLEFLIYFQGNSAPDKSGLPSDRFSAERTGGSVSTLTIQRTQQEDSAVYLCASSSQGALTNEKLFFGSGTQLSVL.

The gene calls are TRBV27 and TRBJ1-5, with a tentative D call TRBD1 (6 bases). The CDR3 sequence is 14 residues long. Trimming removed 7 bases from V and 4 bases from J, with 14 bases in between. CDR1 MNHEY and CDR2 SMNVEV come from the germline V gene (reference sequence). The CDR3 DNA is TGTGCCAGCATGATTCAGGGGCAAAATCAGCCCCAGCATTTT. This translates into CASMIQGQNQPQHF.

The chain carries TRBV13 and TRBJ2-1, with 11 bases aligning to TRBD2. The germline CDR1 and CDR2 sequences are PRHDT and FYEKMQ (reference sequence). The V and J ends lost 4 bases and 9 bases, in that order; junction bases with no gene match: 11. The CDR3 is 16 residues long. The CDR3 sequence is CASSSIPGLAAGEQFF. In nucleotides, the CDR3 is TGTGCCAGCAGCTCCATACCGGGACTAGCGGCCGGTGAGCAGTTCTTC.

This chain uses TRBV5-4 with TRBJ2-7, with TRBD2 matching over 7 bases. Germline CDR1 SGHNT, CDR2 YYREEE (reference sequence). Germline trimming cut 4 bases from V and 0 bases from J; bases unmatched to any gene: 4. CDR3 size: 14 residues. The CDR3 loop is CASSRGGSSYEQYF. CDR3 nucleotides: TGTGCCAGCAGCCGCGGGGGTAGCTCCTACGAGCAGTACTTC. Full variable domain (remainder filled in from reference TRBV5-4 and TRBJ2-7): ETGVTQSPTHLIKTRGQQVTLRCSSQSGHNTVSWYQQALGQGPQFIFQYYREEENGRGNFPPRFSGLQFPNYSSELNVNALELDDSALYLCASSRGGSSYEQYFGPGTRLTVT.

V and J are TRBV30 and TRBJ1-6, with D possibly TRBD1 on 6 matching bases. CDR1 is GTSNPN and CDR2 is SVGIG in the germline V gene (reference sequence). This CDR3 contains 16 residues. Trimming took off 1 base at V and 5 bases at J, with 15 bases between the two ends. The CDR3 protein is CAWSAWGRGNNSPLHF. The CDR3 DNA reads as TGTGCCTGGAGTGCGTGGGGCAGGGGAAATAATTCACCCCTCCACTTT.

The chain is built from TRBV18 and TRBJ2-7; tentative D call: TRBD1 (6 bases). The CDR3 contains 14 residues. Trimming removed 3 bases at V and 2 bases at J, with 11 bases between. Germline CDR1 reads KGHSH; CDR2 reads LQKENI. The CDR3 region has the DNA TGTGCCAGCTCACCCAGGGGTAACGCCTACGAGCAGTACTTC. Its translation is CASSPRGNAYEQYF. Based on the CDR3 plus reference TRBV18 and TRBJ2-7, the full variable domain is NAGVMQNPRHLVRRRGQEARLRCSPMKGHSHVYWYRQLPEEGLKFMVYLQKENIIDESGMPKERFSAEFPKEGPSILRIQQVVRGDSAAYFCASSPRGNAYEQYFGPGTRLTVT.

The V gene is TRBV7-2, the J gene TRBJ1-2, with D possibly matching TRBD1 (5 bases). There are 13 residues in the CDR3. The V end lost 5 bases, the J end lost 2 bases, and 9 bases lay between the germline ends. Germline V CDR1 and CDR2: SGHTA, FQGNSA. CDR3 sequence: CASSPRQNYGYTF. DNA of the CDR3: TGTGCCAGCAGCCCGAGACAGAACTATGGCTACACCTTC.

This clone is a singleton in its sample. The rearrangement links TRBV5-1 to TRBJ1-2; TRBD1 matches at 7 bases. Germline values: CDR1 SGHRS, CDR2 YFSETQ. The CDR3 has 15 amino acids. The V gene end was trimmed by 5 bases and the J gene end by 2 bases; junction bases not matched to a gene: 9. The CDR3 bases are TGCGCCAGCAGTATCCTAGGGGGCAAGAACTATGGCTACACCTTC. Amino acids: CASSILGGKNYGYTF.

This chain uses TRBV30 with TRBJ1-5, with D possibly matching TRBD1 (6 bases). Trimming removed 0 bases from V and 5 bases from J, with 11 bases in between. Germline V gene sequence: CDR1 GTSNPN, CDR2 SVGIG (reference sequence). The CDR3 consists of 14 residues. DNA of the CDR3: TGTGCCTGGAGTGTAGGCAGGGGCGATCAGCCCCAGCATTTT. Translation gives CAWSVGRGDQPQHF.

The V and J genes are TRBV18 and TRBJ2-3, with 10 bases aligning to TRBD2. V lost 4 bases and J lost 0; bases outside the gene matches: 10. Germline CDR1 and CDR2: KGHSH and LQKENI. The length of the CDR3 is 18 residues. CDR3 loop: CASSHTLAGAFSTDTQYF. CDR3 nucleotide sequence: TGTGCCAGCTCACACACTCTAGCGGGAGCGTTCAGCACAGATACGCAGTATTTT.

This chain links TRBV5-1 with TRBJ1-5; 10 bases map to TRBD1. The CDR3 spans 20 residues. After removal of 4 bases from V and 0 bases from J, the junction contained 16 bases not matched to a gene. From germline, CDR1 is SGHRS and CDR2 YFSETQ. In DNA, the CDR3 is TGCGCCAGCAGCCCACCCCAATGTCCGGGACAGGGGTATAGCAATCAGCCCCAGCATTTT. Its protein is CASSPPQCPGQGYSNQPQHF.

The rearrangement links TRBV10-3 to TRBJ2-7, with D possibly matching TRBD1 (6 bases). CDR1 and CDR2 from the germline V gene are ENHRY and SYGVKD. Trimming removed 0 bases from V and 3 bases from J, with 9 bases in between. The CDR3 sequence is 14 residues long. CDR3 protein: CAISESGHYYEQYF. As DNA, the CDR3 is TGTGCCATCAGTGAGTCGGGACACTACTACGAGCAGTACTTC.

The CDR3 here is CASSVGTSGSLQYF. CDR3 nucleotides: TGTGCCAGCAGCGTCGGGACTAGCGGGAGCTTGCAGTACTTC. The rearrangement links TRBV9 to TRBJ2-7, with 14 bases that match TRBD2. CDR1 and CDR2 from the germline V gene are SGDLS and YYNGEE. Trimming cost V 2 bases and J 9 bases; bases outside gene matches: 4. CDR3 size: 14 residues.

Concerning this clone: The junction does not match germline at one end; this may be a read error. This chain connects TRBV4-1 to TRBJ1-4, with 10 positions matching TRBD1. The V gene's germline CDR1 is MGHRA and CDR2 YSYEKL. The CDR3 is 20 amino acids. The DNA for the CDR3 is TGCGCCAGCAGTTTTCAGCGCACCGGGACAGGGGTTCGGTCTAATGAAGAACTGTTTTTT. It yields the protein CASSFQRTGTGVRSNEELFF.

The chain links TRBV7-4 to TRBJ2-3, with 7 nucleotides matching TRBD1. The germline V gene encodes CDR1 SGHVT and CDR2 SQSDAQ. The CDR3 extends over 18 amino acids. The ends lost 0 bases at V and 5 bases at J; junction bases unmatched: 14. The CDR3 bases are TGTGCCAGCAGCTTAGCCCCTGGGACAGTTTGTTGGGGAGATACGCAGTATTTT. Translated, it gives CASSLAPGTVCWGDTQYF. The variable domain in full, completed from reference TRBV7-4 and TRBJ2-3, reads GAGVSQSPRYKVAKRGRDVALRCDSISGHVTLYWYRQTLGQGSEVLTYSQSDAQRDKSGRPSGRFSAERPERSVSTLKIQRTEQGDSAVYLCASSLAPGTVCWGDTQYFGPGTRLTVL.

CDR3 in amino acids: CASSKVLRPDQPQHF. CDR3 bases: TGTGCCAGCAGCAAAGTACTCAGGCCAGATCAGCCCCAGCATTTT. J is TRBJ1-5 and V is TRBV21-1; the table assigns TRBD1, which was not confirmed against the DNA. TRBV21-1 is described as a pseudogene. This CDR3 spans 15 amino acids.

This chain links TRBV11-2 with TRBJ2-7; a possible D gene is TRBD1 (8 bases). CDR1 is SGHAT, CDR2 FQNNGV, per germline. V shed 3 bases and J shed 3 bases, with 15 bases lying between them. The CDR3 length is 15 residues. As DNA, the CDR3 is TGTGCCAGCAGCTTGGTCACAGGGGGGGGCTACGAGCAGTACTTC. This gives the protein CASSLVTGGGYEQYF.

This chain uses TRBV27 with TRBJ1-1, with 10 bases fitting TRBD1. The germline V gene has CDR1 MNHEY and CDR2 SMNVEV (reference sequence). Trimming cost V 8 bases and J 4 bases; bases outside gene matches: 13. The CDR3 has 16 residues. Here the CDR3 reads CASGSGTGALSTEAFF. In DNA, the CDR3 is TGTGCCAGCGGTTCCGGGACAGGGGCCTTGAGCACTGAAGCTTTCTTT.